The entry below gives a single T cell receptor (beta chain) sequence along with its context. The CDR3 loop spans 11 amino acids. Germline CDR1 and CDR2: SQVTM and ANQGSEA. V dropped 5 bases and J dropped 8 bases, with 9 bases sitting between them. The source of the sample is a study of blood T cell repertoires in COVID-19. Turning to the study itself: Sites across the United States, Italy and Spain contributed samples from acute and convalescent COVID-19. T cells, B-cell-depleted T cells, or PBMCs supplied cDNA or gDNA.

How the authors handled the data: How many nucleated cells were present was estimated from reference gene primer amplification. Only in-frame clones appear in the TCRdb table, and some are missing; sequencing was by immunoSEQ multiplex PCR. That table gives V, J and clone size, and the DNA gave D and trimming. The profile covers under 250,000 clones, with 81% appearing a single time and roughly 7.9% taken by the ten largest. The chain recombines TRBV29-1 with TRBJ2-2, with D unclear. This TCR was recovered from an elderly woman with acute or convalescent COVID-19. The specimen sequenced was peripheral blood. The CDR3, as DNA: TGCAGCGTTCGGTTCTCTGGGGAGCTGTTTTTT. It yields the protein CSVRFSGELFF.